The 7 T cell receptor beta chains presented below share a single source sample, sequenced in a study of CD8 T cells in ankylosing spondylitis. MiXCR was run by TCRdb on the 5' RACE reads, yielding one entry per CDR3 protein. The sample has about 220,000 distinct CDR3 sequences; under 12% are singletons. What was sequenced was blood, either unsorted or a sorted T cell fraction (not recorded which). The receptors stem from a male donor with ankylosing spondylitis or in good health (not recorded which).

In this sample, this clonotype turned up a few times. V and J are TRBV7-3 and TRBJ2-1; 9 bases map to TRBD1. The CDR3 spans 20 residues. The J segment lost 6 bases and the V segment lost 1 base, leaving 19 bases of the junction unmatched. Germline CDR1 and CDR2: SGHTA and FQGTGA. The CDR3 DNA follows: TGTGCCAGCAGCTTAAAAATCCGGGACAGGGTAGGAAGTCAAAGCAATGAGCAGTTCTTC. It codes for CASSLKIRDRVGSQSNEQFF. The whole variable domain, remainder taken from reference TRBV7-3 and TRBJ2-1, is GAGVSQTPSNKVTEKGKYVELRCDPISGHTALYWYRQSLGQGPEFLIYFQGTGAADDSGLPNDRFFAVRPEGSVSTLKIQRTERGDSAVYLCASSLKIRDRVGSQSNEQFFGPGTRLTVL.

This clonotype was detected many times. This chain links TRBV3-1 with TRBJ1-2; tentative D call: TRBD1 (5 bases). Germline V gene sequence: CDR1 LGHDT, CDR2 YNNKEL (reference sequence). The CDR3 loop spans 15 amino acids. Deletions cut 0 bases from V and 8 bases from J, with 16 bases between. As DNA, the CDR3 is TGTGCCAGCAGCCAAGATTGGTGGGGAGGGGTCGGCTACACCTTC. Amino acids: CASSQDWWGGVGYTF.

At least ten counts were recorded for this clonotype. The chain employs TRBV15 and TRBJ2-1, with unresolved D. The CDR3 covers 20 residues. Germline values: CDR1 LNHNV, CDR2 YYDKDF (reference sequence). V was cut by 7 bases and J by 12 bases, with 40 bases left in between. Written as DNA, the CDR3 is TGTGCCACCAATTTATCTTCGCAGGCCCCGTTTAGGATCACCCCTAACCCGCAGTTCTTC. It encodes CATNLSSQAPFRITPNPQFF.

This clonotype turned up a few times. The chain has TRBV28 and TRBJ2-3; TRBD2 aligns across 10 bases. CDR1 is MDHEN and CDR2 is SYDVKM in the germline V gene. The CDR3 runs to 15 residues. V was pared by 7 bases and J by 3 bases, with 7 bases of the junction left unmatched. CDR3 protein: CASTPSSGGTDTQYF. The CDR3 bases are TGTGCCAGCACCCCCTCTAGCGGGGGTACAGATACGCAGTATTTT.

This clonotype was picked up many times. The chain is built from TRBV20-1 and TRBJ2-7; no clear D gene. Germline V lookup: CDR1 DFQATT, CDR2 SNEGSKA (reference sequence). V lost 3 bases and J 1 base, leaving 7 bases between the germline ends. The length of the CDR3 is 12 residues. This CDR3 is CSARWGSYEQYF. CDR3 bases: TGCAGTGCTAGGTGGGGTTCCTACGAGCAGTACTTC.

The chain has TRBV5-1 and TRBJ1-1; D call uncertain. In germline, CDR1 is SGHRS, CDR2 YFSETQ. This CDR3 region has 15 residues. V lost 0 bases, J lost 1 base, and 10 bases lay in between. CDR3 sequence reads: CASSLVSPSNTEAFF. CDR3 DNA: TGCGCCAGCAGCTTGGTATCGCCCTCGAACACTGAAGCTTTCTTT. Supplemented by reference TRBV5-1 and TRBJ1-1, the full variable domain reads KAGVTQTPRYLIKTRGQQVTLSCSPISGHRSVSWYQQTPGQGLQFLFEYFSETQRNKGNFPGRFSGRQFSNSRSEMNVSTLELGDSALYLCASSLVSPSNTEAFFGQGTRLTVV.

This clonotype appeared many times. The rearrangement uses TRBV7-9 and TRBJ1-6; 7 nucleotides match TRBD1. The CDR3 consists of 14 residues. Germline V lookup: CDR1 SEHNR, CDR2 FQNEAQ (reference sequence). V trimming: 6 bases; J trimming: 5 bases; junction bases outside the gene matches: 4. CDR3 protein: CASRMDRNNSPLHF. In nucleotides, the CDR3 is TGTGCCAGCAGAATGGACAGGAATAATTCACCCCTCCACTTT.